The TCR beta chain under discussion was sequenced for a study of T cell repertoires in cytomegalovirus infection. Study background: Based on public TCR beta signatures, there were indications of CMV infection and of a matching HLA type.

A few counts support this clonotype. TCRdb fed the reads into MiXCR, producing one record per CDR3 protein. The sample consists of around 530,000 distinct CDR3 sequences, more than 25% of them appearing once. The CDR3 loop spans 12 amino acids. Trimming left V 5 bases short and J 4 bases short, with 8 bases between. The sequencing input was PBMCs. The receptor's source is a human donor in good health (CMV status not recorded). Some clones in this sample may be carry-over from other donors' samples. The chain joins TRBV12-3 or TRBV12-4 to TRBJ1-2; D gene unclear. The CDR3 spells CASSLGRYGYTF. The CDR3 nucleotides are TGTGCCAGCAGTCTAGGCCGCTATGGCTACACCTTC.